The rows below give T cell receptor beta chains drawn from one sample of a study of T cells expressing NK-cell markers. TCRdb re-called the 5' RACE reads, yielding one record per CDR3 amino acid sequence without DNA. This sample's clone table lists around 550,000 distinct CDR3 sequences. The sequencing input was blood T cells: a sorted CD56 or NKG2C T cell subset, CD4+ or CD8+ T cells, or bulk PBMC T cells (not recorded which). Source of these receptors: a man in his late teens or twenties in good health. The CDR3 runs from the conserved cysteine through the conserved F or W. The order of the fields is V gene, J gene, CDR3 protein.

>TRBV20-1|TRBJ2-7
CSARVGTSSYEQYF
>TRBV3-1|TRBJ1-1
CASSPPRTRKVNTEAFF
>TRBV5-1|TRBJ2-2
CASSLYVGPNTGELFF
>TRBV5-1|TRBJ2-1
CASSYYGQGATSYNEQFF
>TRBV12-5|TRBJ2-7
CASAHTGGRYSYEQYF
>TRBV7-8|TRBJ2-5
CASSRRGPGGETQYF
>TRBV6-1|TRBJ2-5
CASRGQGTGETQYF
>TRBV12-3/TRBV12-4|TRBJ2-3
CASSLVQGRTDTQYF
>TRBV7-2|TRBJ2-5
CASSLWDSGDETQYF
>TRBV30|TRBJ2-1
CAWCGGEGTYNEQFF
>TRBV20-1|TRBJ2-1
CSAMNDRESYNEQFF
>TRBV30|TRBJ2-1
CAWSAEGLPREGQFF
>TRBV4-3|TRBJ2-3
CASSQVLAGVGTDTQYF
>TRBV5-1|TRBJ2-2
CASSRQTRESTGELFF
>TRBV20-1|TRBJ2-7
CSARDRGVGYEQYF
>TRBV4-1|TRBJ2-3
CASSEGFNTDTQYF
>TRBV4-3|TRBJ2-7
CASSPGQLSYEQYF
>TRBV28|TRBJ2-5
CASSLAGSFETQYF
>TRBV12-3/TRBV12-4|TRBJ1-6
CASRTRGTPLHF
>TRBV7-2|TRBJ2-3
CASSPQGPAGDTQYF
>TRBV28|TRBJ2-7
CASGLSRITDEQYF
>TRBV27|TRBJ2-3
CASSLEGLIDTQYF
>TRBV9|TRBJ2-1
CASSASLGLAAQGNEQFF
>TRBV20-1|TRBJ2-4
CSARGTGGKNIQYF
>TRBV7-2|TRBJ2-7
CASSFVGSGSVNEQYF
>TRBV5-6|TRBJ2-1
CASSLPRVDEQFF